These 9 T cell receptor beta chains share one sample of origin, sequenced in a study of blood T cell repertoires in COVID-19. Assay: immunoSEQ multiplex PCR; the TCRdb copy retains only in-frame clones and omits some. The data contain 160,000 or so clones, less than 85% of them singletons. Material for sequencing was peripheral blood. These receptors were obtained from a woman aged 55-69 years with COVID-19, enrolled during active disease.

This clone was recorded many times. The chain joins TRBV4-1 to TRBJ1-1; D perhaps matches TRBD1 (6 bases). The germline gives CDR1 MGHRA, CDR2 YSYEKL. With 3 bases removed from V and 7 bases from J, the gap between germline ends came to 15 bases. The CDR3 covers 14 residues. The CDR3 protein is CASSHPGQYFEAFF. The CDR3 DNA reads TGCGCCAGCAGCCACCCCGGACAGTACTTTGAAGCTTTCTTT.

J is TRBJ2-1 and V is TRBV3-1 (or the pseudogene TRBV3-2), with TRBD1 identical over 7 bases. Germline CDR1 is LGHDT and CDR2 is YNNKEL (reference sequence). The junction had 4 bases not matched to a gene; V was cut back by 1 base and J by 4 bases. CDR3 length: 15 residues. CDR3 coding DNA: TGTGCCAGCAGCCAAGCGACAGGGAAATACAATGAGCAGTTCTTC. Its protein product is CASSQATGKYNEQFF.

This clone was detected only a few times. The rearrangement joins TRBV4-2 to TRBJ1-4; 8 bases align to TRBD1. This CDR3 has 16 residues. Losses at the gene ends were 1 base for V and 8 bases for J; bases not matched to a gene: 9. CDR1 is LGHNA and CDR2 is YNFKEQ in the germline V gene. CDR3 coding DNA: TGTGCCAGCAGCCAAGTTGCCCAGGGGGCGGAGGAAAAACTGTTTTTT. Its protein product is CASSQVAQGAEEKLFF.

V usage is TRBV6-2 or TRBV6-3 and J usage is TRBJ2-3; possible D gene TRBD2, 6 bases. The CDR3 consists of 19 residues. From germline, CDR1 is MNHEY and CDR2 SVGEGT. The V gene lost 4 bases and the J gene lost 4 bases, with 27 bases spanning the gap. The CDR3 DNA reads as TGTGCCAGCAGTTCGCTTCGGTTAGCGGAACCAAAAAGGGCAGATACGCAGTATTTT. It codes for CASSSLRLAEPKRADTQYF.

The CDR3 DNA is TGCAGCGCTTTGACAGGGGGAACTGGAAACACCATATATTTT. Protein: CSALTGGTGNTIYF. The V and J genes are TRBV29-1 and TRBJ1-3; 9 bases fit TRBD1. From germline, CDR1 is SQVTM and CDR2 ANQGSEA. CDR3 length equals 14 residues. V trimming: 7 bases; J trimming: 2 bases; junction bases outside the gene matches: 6.

The J gene is TRBJ1-5, the V gene TRBV19; possibly TRBD1 for D (6 bases). Germline CDR1 LNHDA, CDR2 SQIVND (reference sequence). The ends were cut back, 5 bases at V and 2 bases at J, with 10 bases in the middle. The CDR3 has 14 residues. The CDR3 DNA reads TGTGCCAGTAGTGAGGGGGTCGGCAATCAGCCCCAGCATTTT. Translated, it gives CASSEGVGNQPQHF.

The chain couples TRBV5-1 to TRBJ2-1, with unresolved D. Germline values: CDR1 SGHRS, CDR2 YFSETQ. CDR3 length: 11 amino acids. V dropped 5 bases and J dropped 7 bases, with 7 bases sitting between them. In DNA form, the CDR3 reads TGCGCCAGCAGGACATCTAATGAGCAGTTCTTC. Its protein product is CASRTSNEQFF.

The rearrangement uses TRBV4-1 and TRBJ2-1; 11 positions match TRBD2. V lost 3 bases to trimming and J lost 3 bases; unmatched junction nucleotides: 19. Germline loops: CDR1 MGHRA, CDR2 YSYEKL. This CDR3 comprises 21 residues. CDR3 residues: CASSQLSGTSGVRSYYNEQFF. DNA for the CDR3: TGCGCCAGCAGCCAGTTGTCCGGGACTAGCGGAGTCAGATCCTACTACAATGAGCAGTTCTTC.

The chain links TRBV15 to TRBJ2-3; TRBD2 aligns across 10 bases. Germline values: CDR1 LNHNV, CDR2 YYDKDF (reference sequence). V dropped 5 bases and J dropped 13; count of bases not matched to a gene: 3. The CDR3 runs to 11 residues. In DNA form, the CDR3 reads TGTGCCACCAGCCTAGCGGGGGAAAAGTATTTT. This translates into CATSLAGEKYF. Looking up the rest from reference TRBV15 and TRBJ2-3 gives the full variable domain: DAMVIQNPRYQVTQFGKPVTLSCSQTLNHNVMYWYQQKSSQAPKLLFHYYDKDFNNEADTPDNFQSRRPNTSFCFLDIRSPGLGDTAMYLCATSLAGEKYFGPGTRLTVL.